These 25 T cell receptor beta chains came from one sample sequenced in a study of molecular identifiers for immune sequencing clone quantification. MiXCR, applied by TCRdb to the PCR reads, yields one record per CDR3 protein. This table holds some 100,000 distinct CDR3 sequences, 19% found once. Source material: naive CD8+ T cells from blood, with Jurkat cell RNA spiked in. The subset denotes: FACS-sorted CD8+CD4-CCR7+CD45RA+ naive T cells. These receptors originate from a human donor in good health. Some libraries in this study had Jurkat cell RNA spiked in.

In regard to this clonotype: A much larger clone sits a single nucleotide away, making a read error possible. The chain combines TRBV27 with TRBJ2-7; 9 bases line up with TRBD1. This CDR3 region has 16 residues. The germline V gene encodes CDR1 MNHEY and CDR2 SMNVEV (reference sequence). Trimming at V came to 2 bases and at J to 2 bases, leaving 7 bases not matched to a gene. The CDR3 loop reads CASSLETGGLAYEQYF. The DNA for the CDR3 is TGTGCCAGCAGTTTAGAGACAGGGGGTTTGGCCTACGAGCAGTACTTC.

This clonotype was seen only once. A much larger clone differs by one base, so this may be a read error. This CDR3 is missing its conserved last phenylalanine or tryptophan, likely due to a read error. The V and J genes are TRBV28 and TRBJ2-7; D remains unclear. This CDR3 contains 12 residues. Trimming shortened V by 3 bases and J by 4 bases, and 7 bases separated the two germline ends. CDR1 and CDR2 from the germline V gene are MDHEN and SYDVKM. This CDR3 reads CASSFRLYEQYS. In DNA form, the CDR3 reads TGTGCCAGCAGTTTTAGGCTATACGAGCAGTACTCC.

At least ten counts were recorded for this clonotype. This chain uses TRBV11-2 with TRBJ2-2, with D tentatively TRBD1 or TRBD2 (5 bases each). The V and J ends lost 3 bases and 7 bases respectively, with 12 bases between them. Germline CDR1 reads SGHAT; CDR2 reads FQNNGV. This CDR3 contains 14 residues. The CDR3 nucleotides are TGTGCCAGCAGCTTTATCACAGGAGGCGGGGAGCTGTTTTTT. It is translated as CASSFITGGGELFF.

Concerning this clonotype itself: A much larger clone lies a single base off, so this may be a read error. J is TRBJ2-1 and V is TRBV27; the D is unclear. CDR3 length equals 11 residues. Germline CDR1 and CDR2: MNHEY and SMNVEV (reference sequence). The DNA of the CDR3 is TGTGCCAGCGGTTTATACAATGAGCAGTTCTTC. Its translation is CASGLYNEQFF.

Worth noting for this clonotype: This may stem from a read error, because a much larger clone lies one nucleotide away. The chain links TRBV4-1 to TRBJ1-3; no definite D call. The CDR3 consists of 15 residues. Germline CDR1 is MGHRA and CDR2 is YSYEKL. CDR3 residues: CASSQDSGSGDTIYF. The CDR3 DNA follows: TGCGCCAGCAGCCAGGATTCCGGGTCTGGAGACACCATATATTTT.

This clonotype showed up many times. CDR3 residues: CASRLREGAAKNIQYF. CDR3 in DNA: TGTGCCAGTAGGCTGAGGGAGGGAGCGGCCAAAAACATTCAGTACTTC. The genes are TRBV19 and TRBJ2-4; TRBD2 agrees at 7 bases. The CDR3 length is 16 residues. CDR1 is LNHDA, CDR2 SQIVND, per germline (reference sequence). The V and J ends lost 6 bases and 1 base, in that order; junction bases with no gene match: 9.

This clonotype has only a few counts. The chain uses TRBV12-3 or TRBV12-4 and TRBJ2-3, with D hard to call. The CDR3 contains 15 residues. With 0 bases removed from V and 2 bases from J, the gap between germline ends came to 9 bases. CDR3 sequence reads: CASSLALGITDTQYF. The CDR3 DNA is TGTGCCAGCAGTTTAGCCCTAGGAATCACAGATACGCAGTATTTT.

This clonotype has at least ten counts. J is TRBJ2-1 and V is TRBV11-3; weak D call: TRBD2 (5 bases). The germline V and J ends were trimmed by 4 bases and 1 base, with 11 bases remaining between them. The CDR3 loop spans 15 amino acids. CDR1 SGHNT and CDR2 YENEEA come from the germline V gene. The CDR3: CASSSTDYSYNEQFF. CDR3 in DNA: TGTGCCAGCAGCTCCACCGACTATTCCTACAATGAGCAGTTCTTC.

This clonotype was seen ten or more times. The chain employs TRBV7-3 and TRBJ1-1; 7 nucleotides align to TRBD1. V trimming: 5 bases; J trimming: 4 bases; junction bases outside the gene matches: 4. This CDR3 is 13 amino acids long. Germline loops: CDR1 SGHTA, CDR2 FQGTGA. CDR3 loop: CASSIDRATEAFF. The CDR3 nucleotides are TGTGCCAGCAGCATCGACAGGGCCACTGAAGCTTTCTTT. The variable domain in full, completed from reference TRBV7-3 and TRBJ1-1, reads GAGVSQTPSNKVTEKGKYVELRCDPISGHTALYWYRQSLGQGPEFLIYFQGTGAADDSGLPNDRFFAVRPEGSVSTLKIQRTERGDSAVYLCASSIDRATEAFFGQGTRLTVV.

This clonotype was detected only a few times. A read error may be the cause here, since a much bigger clone is one base away. CDR3 coding DNA: TGTGCCAGCAGCTTAGTTGGCGGGGGGGCACCCAGTGAGCAGTTCTTC. It yields the protein CASSLVGGGAPSEQFF. This sequence joins TRBV11-2 and TRBJ2-1; 9 nucleotides match TRBD2. V shed 1 base, J shed 9 bases, and the junction held 10 bases outside the gene matches. The CDR3 is 16 amino acids. CDR1 and CDR2 from the germline V gene are SGHAT and FQNNGV.

Points on this clonotype: The junction shows a germline mismatch at one end, possibly a read error. The chain recombines TRBV7-9 with TRBJ2-7, with 10 bases lining up with TRBD1. This CDR3 has 15 amino acids. Per germline, CDR1 SEHNR and CDR2 FQNEAQ (reference sequence). CDR3 sequence: CASSLTGQGTNEQRF. DNA for the CDR3: TGTGCCAGCAGCTTAACGGGACAGGGGACGAACGAGCAGCGCTTC.

There are many counts of this clonotype. The rearrangement joins TRBV24-1 to TRBJ1-2, with TRBD1 as a possible D gene (5 bases). This CDR3 contains 16 residues. Germline CDR1 KGHDR, CDR2 SFDVKD. Trimming removed 8 bases at V and 2 bases at J, with 20 bases between. CDR3 DNA sequence: TGTGCCACCATCATTCCGGGGGAACCAACAAACTATGGCTACACCTTC. Translating it yields CATIIPGEPTNYGYTF.

This clonotype was seen more than once but under ten times. The V call is TRBV20-1, the J call TRBJ2-2, with D tentatively TRBD2 (6 bases). The germline gives CDR1 DFQATT, CDR2 SNEGSKA (reference sequence). CDR3 length equals 14 residues. V was pared by 6 bases and J by 1 base, with 12 bases between. CDR3 DNA: TGCAGTGCAGAGGACTACCAGAACACCGGGGAGCTGTTTTTT. As protein: CSAEDYQNTGELFF.

In this sample, this clonotype turned up many times. The chain couples TRBV30 to TRBJ1-5; D is ambiguous. This CDR3 is 13 amino acids long. Germline CDR1 is GTSNPN and CDR2 is SVGIG (reference sequence). V gave up 2 bases and J gave up 0 bases, with 5 bases separating them. The DNA of the CDR3 is TGTGCCTGGAGTTGGGGTAGCAATCAGCCCCAGCATTTT. Residues: CAWSWGSNQPQHF.

In its sample, this clonotype was seen a few times. This chain joins TRBV4-3 and TRBJ2-2, with 8 bases aligning to TRBD2. Germline loops: CDR1 LGHNA, CDR2 YSLEER. J lost 6 bases, V lost 7 bases, and 10 bases had no gene match. The CDR3 contains 15 residues. The CDR3 here is CASNQGAGVPGELFF. The CDR3 DNA is TGCGCCAGCAACCAGGGAGCGGGAGTGCCCGGGGAGCTGTTTTTT.

Many counts were recorded for this clonotype. V is TRBV7-8 and J is TRBJ1-6; D not resolved. The CDR3 consists of 11 residues. V dropped 5 bases and J dropped 16 bases, with 12 bases sitting between them. The germline V gene has CDR1 SGHVS and CDR2 FQNEAQ. The CDR3 bases are TGTGCCAGCAGCAACGAACTCCTACTCCACTTT. As protein: CASSNELLLHF. Using reference TRBV7-8 and TRBJ1-6 for the parts outside the CDR3, the full variable domain is GAGVSQSPRYKVAKRGQDVALRCDPISGHVSLFWYQQALGQGPEFLTYFQNEAQLDKSGLPSDRFFAERPEGSVSTLKIQRTQQEDSAVYLCASSNELLLHFGNGTRLTVT.

For this clonotype: Mismatch with germline at one junction end may stem from a read error. The V and J genes are TRBV9 and TRBJ1-1; a weak D match, TRBD1 (5 bases). The CDR3 length is 13 residues. Germline CDR1 SGDLS, CDR2 YYNGEE. In nucleotides, the CDR3 is TGTACCAGCAGCGTAGGTGGGGGCACTGAAGCTTTCTTT. Protein product: CTSSVGGGTEAFF.

This clonotype has a count of ten or more. V gene TRBV2 combines with J gene TRBJ2-6, with D unclear. The germline CDR1 and CDR2 sequences are SNHLY and FYNNEI. The V end lost 4 bases, the J end lost 0 bases, and 4 bases lay between the germline ends. The length of the CDR3 is 14 residues. CDR3 DNA: TGTGCCAGCAGTGGACGCTCTGGGGCCAACGTCCTGACTTTC. Protein: CASSGRSGANVLTF.

The rearrangement joins TRBV20-1 to TRBJ2-7; 8 bases align to TRBD2. The CDR3 spans 13 residues. CDR1 is DFQATT, CDR2 SNEGSKA, per germline (reference sequence). V lost 6 bases to trimming and J lost 7 bases; unmatched junction nucleotides: 11. CDR3 protein: CSAAGAYGVEQYF. The CDR3 DNA is TGCAGTGCAGCGGGAGCGTACGGGGTAGAGCAGTACTTC.

This clonotype was observed at least ten times. The V and J genes are TRBV4-3 and TRBJ1-1, with 8 bases matching TRBD1. This CDR3 comprises 14 residues. With V trimmed by 1 base and J by 4 bases, 2 bases remained unmatched. The V gene's germline CDR1 is LGHNA and CDR2 YSLEER. For the CDR3, the DNA is TGCGCCAGCAGCCAAGTAGACAGGGGCACTGAAGCTTTCTTT. Translation gives CASSQVDRGTEAFF.

This clonotype appeared a single time. A much larger clone differs from this one at a single base, so this may be a read error. The chain combines TRBV6-2 or TRBV6-3 with TRBJ1-2; D is uncertain. The CDR3 totals 17 residues. Germline-derived CDR1 and CDR2 are MNHEY and SVGEGT. The CDR3 DNA reads as TGTGCCAGCGGTTACACCCTTATGGGTCGTGGGCGGTCTGGCTACACCTTC. This encodes CASGYTLMGRGRSGYTF.

This clonotype was detected ten times or more. The chain recombines TRBV27 with TRBJ2-7; no clear D. Deletions cut 2 bases from V and 2 bases from J, with 10 bases between. This CDR3 comprises 14 residues. Germline CDR1 reads MNHEY; CDR2 reads SMNVEV (reference sequence). The CDR3 spells CASSLHLTAYEQYF. The CDR3 DNA is TGTGCCAGCAGTTTACACCTAACAGCCTACGAGCAGTACTTC.

This clonotype has a count of ten or more. The rearrangement uses TRBV12-5 and TRBJ2-2, with 8 bases aligning to TRBD1. Germline loops: CDR1 LGHNT, CDR2 FRNRAP. This CDR3 comprises 17 residues. The V and J ends lost 3 bases and 1 base, in that order; junction bases with no gene match: 7. The CDR3, as DNA: TGTGCTAGTGGTTTTATGGTCGGGACAGGGAACACCGGGGAGCTGTTTTTT. The encoded protein is CASGFMVGTGNTGELFF.

The rearrangement uses TRBV30 and TRBJ2-3; D remains unclear. Trimming took off 2 bases at V and 4 bases at J, with 10 bases between the two ends. CDR1 and CDR2 from the germline V gene are GTSNPN and SVGIG (reference sequence). The CDR3 spans 13 residues. The CDR3 coding sequence is TGTGCCTGGAGTTCCTGGGGTGCAGATACGCAGTATTTT. Protein product: CAWSSWGADTQYF. Looking up the rest from reference TRBV30 and TRBJ2-3 gives the full variable domain: SQTIHQWPATLVQPVGSPLSLECTVEGTSNPNLYWYRQAAGRGLQLLFYSVGIGQISSEVPQNLSASRPQDRQFILSSKKLLLSDSGFYLCAWSSWGADTQYFGPGTRLTVL.

This clonotype has at least ten counts. V and J are TRBV11-2 and TRBJ1-1; D may be TRBD1 (5 bases). Trimming took off 3 bases at V and 0 bases at J, with 11 bases between the two ends. This CDR3 is built from 15 residues. Germline CDR1 SGHAT, CDR2 FQNNGV. As DNA, the CDR3 is TGTGCCAGCAGCTTGGATGGGGGGATGAACACTGAAGCTTTCTTT. Translating it yields CASSLDGGMNTEAFF. Using reference TRBV11-2 and TRBJ1-1 for the parts outside the CDR3, the full variable domain is EAGVAQSPRYKIIEKRQSVAFWCNPISGHATLYWYQQILGQGPKLLIQFQNNGVVDDSQLPKDRFSAERLKGVDSTLKIQPAKLEDSAVYLCASSLDGGMNTEAFFGQGTRLTVV.